This T cell receptor (beta chain) was identified in a study of T cell changes during pregnancy in multiple sclerosis. The repertoire was sequenced with immunoSEQ multiplex PCR; TCRdb's copy has only in-frame clones and lacks some. Seen here are some 94,000 clones, more than 85% observed once, and the top ten hold 1.5% to 2%. The junction had 3 bases not matched to a gene; V was cut back by 6 bases and J by 5 bases. CDR1 is SQVTM, CDR2 ANQGSEA, per germline. The CDR3 loop spans 12 amino acids. This TCR derives from a female donor in good health, enrolled as a control in a pregnancy study. Here the sequenced sample was peripheral blood, taken in the first trimester of pregnancy. The V call is TRBV29-1, the J call TRBJ1-2; 10 bases map to TRBD1. CDR3 in DNA: TGCAGCGTAGGGACAGGGGCTTATGGCTACACCTTC. As protein: CSVGTGAYGYTF.